This paragraph reports one T cell receptor beta chain. The data stem from a study of radiation and T cells in renal cell carcinoma. Sequenced by immunoSEQ multiplex PCR; TCRdb stores in-frame clones only, minus some. The profile shows roughly 150,000 clones, about 87% of them singletons. Documented time point: baseline pretreatment blood. Noted treatment: 15 Gy SBRT to primary tumor, nephrectomy 4 weeks later. V was shortened by 3 bases and J by 4 bases, with 4 bases between the two germline ends. CDR3 length: 11 residues. Germline values: CDR1 KGHSH, CDR2 LQKENI. The rearrangement uses TRBV18 and TRBJ2-7, with D unresolved. This receptor was obtained from a woman aged 70-85 years with renal cell carcinoma. The material was blood, obtained from a patient whose treatment included radiotherapy and nephrectomy. The CDR3 sequence is CASSPEYEQYF. CDR3 nucleotide sequence: TGTGCCAGCTCACCGGAGTACGAGCAGTACTTC.